This T cell receptor beta chain is drawn from a study of neoadjuvant anti-PD-1 for oral cavity cancer. J lost 6 bases, V lost 1 base, and 2 bases had no gene match. Germline V gene sequence: CDR1 LGHNT, CDR2 FRNRAP. The CDR3 runs to 13 residues. Profiling relied on immunoSEQ multiplex PCR, and the TCRdb table lists in-frame clones only, not all of them. The sample has some 8,000 clones, approximately 66% seen once. Time point of the sample: after neoadjuvant nivolumab, at surgical resection. Specimen: PBMCs, collected after nivolumab (anti-PD-1) treatment. This clonotype was sampled from a person aged 40 to 85 with oral cavity squamous cell carcinoma. The J gene is TRBJ1-2, the V gene TRBV12-5; 7 bases line up with TRBD1. CDR3 nucleotides: TGTGCTAGTGGTTTGGAAACAGGGGATGGCTACACCTTC. Translated: CASGLETGDGYTF.